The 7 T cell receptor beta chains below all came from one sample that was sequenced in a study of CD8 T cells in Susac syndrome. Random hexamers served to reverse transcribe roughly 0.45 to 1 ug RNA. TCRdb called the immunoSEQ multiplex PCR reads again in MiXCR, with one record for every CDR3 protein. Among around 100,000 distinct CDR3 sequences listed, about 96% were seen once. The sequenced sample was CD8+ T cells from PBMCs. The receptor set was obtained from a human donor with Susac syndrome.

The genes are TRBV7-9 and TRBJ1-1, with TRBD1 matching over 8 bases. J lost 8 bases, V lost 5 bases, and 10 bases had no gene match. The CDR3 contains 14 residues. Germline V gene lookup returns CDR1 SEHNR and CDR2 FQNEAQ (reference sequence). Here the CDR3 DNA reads TGTGCCAGCAGCGTCTCGGGACAGGAGGAAGAAGCTTTCTTT. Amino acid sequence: CASSVSGQEEEAFF.

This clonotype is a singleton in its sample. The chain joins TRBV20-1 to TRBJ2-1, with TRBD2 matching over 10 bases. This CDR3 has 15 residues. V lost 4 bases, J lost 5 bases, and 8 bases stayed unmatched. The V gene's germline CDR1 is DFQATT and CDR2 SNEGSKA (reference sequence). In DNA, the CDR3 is TGCAGTGCTATCACCCTAGCGGGAGTTAACAATGAGCAGTTCTTC. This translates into CSAITLAGVNNEQFF.

The CDR3 reads CASKTDSTQNTEAFF. CDR3 coding DNA: TGTGCCAGTAAGACGGACAGTACACAGAACACTGAAGCTTTCTTT. The chain recombines TRBV19 with TRBJ1-1; TRBD1 is a possible D gene (6 bases). Germline CDR1 and CDR2: LNHDA and SQIVND (reference sequence). CDR3 length: 15 residues. Trimming took off 7 bases at V and 1 base at J, with 16 bases between the two ends.

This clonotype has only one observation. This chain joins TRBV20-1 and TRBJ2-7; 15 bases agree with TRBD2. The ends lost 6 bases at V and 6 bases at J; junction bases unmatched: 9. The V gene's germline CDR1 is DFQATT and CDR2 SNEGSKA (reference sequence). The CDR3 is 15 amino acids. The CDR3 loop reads CSAPGTSGGPLEQYF. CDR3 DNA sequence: TGCAGTGCACCCGGGACTAGCGGGGGGCCCCTCGAGCAGTACTTC.

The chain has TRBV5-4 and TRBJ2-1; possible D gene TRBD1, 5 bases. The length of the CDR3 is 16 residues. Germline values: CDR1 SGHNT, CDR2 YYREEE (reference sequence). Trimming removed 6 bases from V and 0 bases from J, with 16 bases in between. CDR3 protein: CASNRPGQTSYNEQFF. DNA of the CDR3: TGTGCCAGCAACCGACCAGGGCAAACCTCCTACAATGAGCAGTTCTTC. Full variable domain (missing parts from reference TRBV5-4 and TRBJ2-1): ETGVTQSPTHLIKTRGQQVTLRCSSQSGHNTVSWYQQALGQGPQFIFQYYREEENGRGNFPPRFSGLQFPNYSSELNVNALELDDSALYLCASNRPGQTSYNEQFFGPGTRLTVL.

CDR3 residues: CASGFAGDEQFF. In DNA, the CDR3 is TGTGCTAGTGGTTTTGCCGGAGATGAGCAGTTCTTC. J is TRBJ2-1 and V is TRBV12-5; D unresolved. Trimming cost V 3 bases and J 8 bases, with 8 bases left between them. CDR1 and CDR2 from the germline V gene are LGHNT and FRNRAP. This CDR3 comprises 12 residues.

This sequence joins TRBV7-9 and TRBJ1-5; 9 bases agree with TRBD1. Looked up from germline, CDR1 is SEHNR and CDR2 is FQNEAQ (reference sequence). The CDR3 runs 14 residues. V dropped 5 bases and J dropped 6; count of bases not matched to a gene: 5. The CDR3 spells CASSPTGGGQPQHF. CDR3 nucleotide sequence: TGTGCCAGCAGCCCCACAGGGGGCGGTCAGCCCCAGCATTTT.